This T cell receptor beta chain was profiled in a study of blood T cell repertoires in COVID-19. V lost 1 base and J 0 bases, leaving 4 bases between the germline ends. This CDR3 is 14 amino acids long. Germline V lookup: CDR1 SGHNT, CDR2 YENEEA. Generated by immunoSEQ multiplex PCR, the TCRdb table keeps only in-frame clones and is missing some. This table holds more than 70,000 clones, about 88% found once. The receptor was derived from a human donor in a cohort sampled during active COVID-19. Sequenced material: peripheral blood. This sequence joins TRBV11-3 and TRBJ1-3; D is unresolved. CDR3 sequence (DNA): TGTGCCAGCAGCTTAGCACTCTCTGGAAACACCATATATTTT. It specifies CASSLALSGNTIYF. Using reference TRBV11-3 and TRBJ1-3 for the parts outside the CDR3, the full variable domain is EAGVVQSPRYKIIEKKQPVAFWCNPISGHNTLYWYLQNLGQGPELLIRYENEEAVDDSQLPKDRFSAERLKGVDSTLKIQPAELGDSAVYLCASSLALSGNTIYFGEGSWLTVV.